Listed below are T cell receptor beta chains from one sample, sequenced in a study of T cells after yellow fever vaccination. One entry per CDR3 protein, called by TCRdb with MiXCR from the 5' RACE reads. The sample lists some 120,000 distinct CDR3 sequences, almost 9% occurring once. The specimen comprised CD8+ T cells sorted from PBMCs, sampled on the day of the yellow fever booster vaccination. Every receptor here comes from a young man who received the YFV17D yellow fever vaccine. The CDR3 runs from the conserved cysteine through the conserved F or W. A D gene is named only where the DNA matches it firmly. Clone size, where shown, is once, few, many, or a class for clones that have expanded.

clone_size	v_call	j_call	d_call	cdr3_nt	cdr3_aa
.	TRBV18	TRBJ1-5	.	TGTGCCAGCTCACCACGGGACAATAGCAATCAGCCCCAGCATTTT	CASSPRDNSNQPQHF
.	TRBV4-1	TRBJ2-1	.	TGCGCCAGCAGAAAGACAGCCGAGTACAATGAGCAGTTCTTC	CASRKTAEYNEQFF
.	TRBV7-6	TRBJ2-5	.	TGTGCCAGCAGCTTCAGGCCAGGGCAAGAGACCCAGTACTTC	CASSFRPGQETQYF
.	TRBV4-1	TRBJ1-6	TRBD1	TGCGCCAGCAGCCAGGGGCGACAGGGCCGACCGTATAATTCACCCCTCCACTTT	CASSQGRQGRPYNSPLHF
few	TRBV20-1	TRBJ2-7	.	TGCAGTGCTAGAGATTTCCAAGGGGATACCAACGAGCAGTACTTC	CSARDFQGDTNEQYF
.	TRBV6-5	TRBJ2-1	.	TGTGCCAGCGGGGGTAATGAGCAGTTCTTC	CASGGNEQFF
.	TRBV4-1	TRBJ1-4	.	TGCGCCAGCAGCCAAGATGAAGAAGAGGCTGAAAAACTGTTTTTT	CASSQDEEEAEKLFF
few	TRBV6-6	TRBJ2-7	.	TGTGCCAGCAGTTACGGGGCGGCGGAAGAGCAGTACTTC	CASSYGAAEEQYF
.	TRBV20-1	TRBJ1-2	.	TGCAGTGCTAGAGATTTAGACAGTTCCCTTTCCTATGGCTACACCTTC	CSARDLDSSLSYGYTF
.	TRBV23-1	TRBJ2-7	.	TGCGCCAGCAGTCAATCGCAGAGGGACGAGCAGTACTTC	CASSQSQRDEQYF
many	TRBV7-8	TRBJ2-2	TRBD1	TGTGCCAGCAGCTTAAGGGGGACAGTCTCCCCTGGGAACACCGGGGAGCTGTTTTTT	CASSLRGTVSPGNTGELFF
.	TRBV19	TRBJ1-1	.	TGTGCCAGTAGCCTCGGGGGATTCACTGAAGCTTTCTTT	CASSLGGFTEAFF
many	TRBV4-1	TRBJ2-1	.	TGCGCCAGCAGCCAAGATGGGGGCTCCTACAATGAGCAGTTCTTC	CASSQDGGSYNEQFF
.	TRBV5-6	TRBJ2-2	TRBD1	TGTGCCAGCAGCTTCGGGACAGGGTATACTACCGGGGAGCTGTTTTTT	CASSFGTGYTTGELFF
.	TRBV7-9	TRBJ1-1	.	TGTGCCAGCAGCTTTCAACTTTGGAACACTGAAGCTTTCTTT	CASSFQLWNTEAFF
few	TRBV15	TRBJ2-2	.	.	CATSRDTGGPGSCFF
.	TRBV3-1	TRBJ2-3	.	TGTGCCAGCAGTCGCCGGGACCCTGTCACAGATACGCAGTATTTT	CASSRRDPVTDTQYF
.	TRBV6-5	TRBJ1-2	TRBD1	TGTGCCAGCAGTGAGACAGGGGTCTATGGCTACACCTTC	CASSETGVYGYTF
few	TRBV5-1	TRBJ1-1	.	TGCGCCAGCAGCTTGGCTGGGGGCCTGGGCACTGAAGCTTTCTTT	CASSLAGGLGTEAFF
many	TRBV7-8	TRBJ2-5	TRBD2	TGTGCCAGCAGCTTCACGGCGACGGGACTAGCGGGGGCAGAGACCCAGTACTTC	CASSFTATGLAGAETQYF
.	TRBV4-3	TRBJ1-1	.	TGCGCCAGCAGCCACTCAGGGTCGAACACTGAAGCTTTCTTT	CASSHSGSNTEAFF
.	TRBV19	TRBJ1-1	.	TGTGCCAGTAGTATCCTTACGCGGAACACTGAAGCTTTCTTT	CASSILTRNTEAFF
.	TRBV7-9	TRBJ1-2	.	TGTGCCAGCAGCCGCACCTATGGCTACACCTTC	CASSRTYGYTF
.	TRBV7-3	TRBJ2-1	TRBD1	TGTGCCAGCAGCTTAAAGCCCGGGACAGGATTATCCTACAATGAGCAGTTCTTC	CASSLKPGTGLSYNEQFF
few	TRBV12-3/TRBV12-4	TRBJ2-1	.	TGTGCCAGCCTTAGCTGGGGGGATGAGCAGTTCTTC	CASLSWGDEQFF